The sequence of this T cell receptor beta chain was determined in a study of T cells in Graves' hyperthyroidism and ophthalmopathy. Reasons for excluding patients were uncontrolled infection, other autoimmune disease, pregnancy or lactation. A roughly 10 ml volume of fresh peripheral blood provided the PBMCs. Unmatched junction bases numbered 10, after V lost 1 base and J lost 3 bases. CDR1 and CDR2 from the germline V gene are SGHTA and FQGNSA. The CDR3 has 18 residues. Amplification targeted TCR beta CDR3 regions from RNA transcripts. HTBI primers were the set used in a first-round RT-PCR of the TCR CDR3. TCRdb used MiXCR to reprocess the multiplex PCR reads, holding one entry per CDR3 protein. The sample has more than 350,000 distinct CDR3 sequences, 13% to 15% seen once.

The sequenced material came from blood. The V call is TRBV7-2, the J call TRBJ2-3; 10 bases fit TRBD2. The sequence derives from a woman in her twenties or thirties with Graves' ophthalmopathy. The DNA for the CDR3 is TGTGCCAGCAGCTTAGAAACTAGCGGGGAGGTAAGGACAGATACGCAGTATTTT. Encoded protein: CASSLETSGEVRTDTQYF.